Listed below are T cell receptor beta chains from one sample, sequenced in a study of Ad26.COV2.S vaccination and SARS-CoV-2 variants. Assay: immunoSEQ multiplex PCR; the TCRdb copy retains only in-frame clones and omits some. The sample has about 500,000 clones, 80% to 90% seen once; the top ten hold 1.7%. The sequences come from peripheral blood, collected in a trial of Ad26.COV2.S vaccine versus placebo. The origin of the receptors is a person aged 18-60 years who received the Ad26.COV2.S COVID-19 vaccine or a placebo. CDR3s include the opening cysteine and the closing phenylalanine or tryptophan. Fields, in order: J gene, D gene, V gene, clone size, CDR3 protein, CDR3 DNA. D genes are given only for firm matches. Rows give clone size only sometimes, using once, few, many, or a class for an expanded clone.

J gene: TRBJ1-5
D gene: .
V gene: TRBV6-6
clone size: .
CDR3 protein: CASTLSIQGSNQPQHF
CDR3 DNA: TGTGCCAGCACCCTAAGCATCCAGGGTAGCAATCAGCCCCAGCATTTT

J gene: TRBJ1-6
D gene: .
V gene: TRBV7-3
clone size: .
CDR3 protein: CASSFGAGRDSPLHF
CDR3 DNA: TGTGCCAGCAGCTTTGGGGCAGGTCGCGATTCACCCCTCCACTTT

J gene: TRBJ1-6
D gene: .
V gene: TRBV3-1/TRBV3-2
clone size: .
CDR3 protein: CASSQEGPQGYNSPLHF
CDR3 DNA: TGTGCCAGCAGCCAAGAAGGGCCACAGGGCTATAATTCACCCCTCCACTTT

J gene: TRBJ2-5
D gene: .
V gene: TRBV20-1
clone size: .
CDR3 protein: CSASRKETQYF
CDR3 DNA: TGCAGTGCTAGCCGCAAAGAGACCCAGTACTTC

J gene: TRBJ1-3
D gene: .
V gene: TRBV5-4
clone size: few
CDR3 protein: CASSLGGTMGNTIYF
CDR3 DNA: TGTGCCAGCAGCTTGGGAGGGACAATGGGAAACACCATATATTTT

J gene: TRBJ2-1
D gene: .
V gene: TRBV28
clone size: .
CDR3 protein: CASSYRAEQFF
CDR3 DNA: TGTGCCAGCAGTTATCGTGCTGAGCAGTTCTTC

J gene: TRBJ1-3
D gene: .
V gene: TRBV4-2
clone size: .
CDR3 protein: CASSQEGVFNSGNTIYF
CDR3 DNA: TGTGCCAGCAGCCAAGAAGGGGTCTTTAACTCTGGAAACACCATATATTTT

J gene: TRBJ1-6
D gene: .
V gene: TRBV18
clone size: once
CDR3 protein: CASSHHVVTVPTGGNSPLHF
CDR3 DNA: TGTGCCAGCTCCCACCACGTGGTTACGGTACCGACAGGAGGAAATTCACCCCTCCACTTT

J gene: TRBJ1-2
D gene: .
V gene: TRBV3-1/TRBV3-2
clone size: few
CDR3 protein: CASSQPGREIYGYTF
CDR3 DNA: TGTGCCAGCAGCCAACCGGGACGGGAGATCTATGGCTACACCTTC

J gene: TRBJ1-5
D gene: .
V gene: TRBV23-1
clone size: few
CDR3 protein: CASISLQGPNQPQHF
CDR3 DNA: TGCGCCAGCATTTCCTTACAGGGCCCCAATCAGCCCCAGCATTTT

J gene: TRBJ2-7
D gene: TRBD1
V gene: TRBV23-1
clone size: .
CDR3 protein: CASSRPQEQGSYEQYF
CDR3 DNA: TGCGCCAGCAGTCGCCCCCAGGAACAGGGGAGCTACGAGCAGTACTTC

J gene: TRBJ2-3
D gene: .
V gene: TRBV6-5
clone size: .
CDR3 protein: CASGRGLTDTQYF
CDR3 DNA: TGTGCCAGCGGCCGGGGACTCACAGATACGCAGTATTTT

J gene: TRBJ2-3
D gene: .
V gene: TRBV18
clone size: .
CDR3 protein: CASSPGPTGGHTQYF
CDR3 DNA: TGTGCCAGCTCACCAGGGCCGACAGGAGGGCATACGCAGTATTTT

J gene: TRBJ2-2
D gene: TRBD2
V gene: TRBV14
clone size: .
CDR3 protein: CASSGSGGASTGELFF
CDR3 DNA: TGTGCCAGCAGCGGAAGCGGGGGGGCTTCCACCGGGGAGCTGTTTTTT

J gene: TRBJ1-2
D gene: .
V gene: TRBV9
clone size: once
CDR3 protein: CASSVDGRDYGYTF
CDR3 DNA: TGTGCCAGCAGCGTAGACGGCAGGGACTATGGCTACACCTTC

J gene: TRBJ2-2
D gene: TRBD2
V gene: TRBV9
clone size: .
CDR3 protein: CASRGTSTNTGELFF
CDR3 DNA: TGTGCCAGCAGGGGGACTAGCACGAACACCGGGGAGCTGTTTTTT

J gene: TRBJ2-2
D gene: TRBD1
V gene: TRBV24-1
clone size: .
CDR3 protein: CATSAIGQGGTGELFF
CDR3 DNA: TGTGCCACCAGTGCAATCGGACAGGGAGGAACCGGGGAGCTGTTTTTT

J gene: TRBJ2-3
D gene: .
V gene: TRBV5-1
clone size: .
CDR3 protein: CASSLARGSTDTQYF
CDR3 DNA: TGCGCCAGCAGCCTGGCGCGCGGGAGCACAGATACGCAGTATTTT

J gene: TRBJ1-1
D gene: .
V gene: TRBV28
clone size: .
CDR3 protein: CASSSQVGNEAFF
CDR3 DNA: TGTGCCAGCAGTTCACAGGTGGGGAATGAAGCTTTCTTT

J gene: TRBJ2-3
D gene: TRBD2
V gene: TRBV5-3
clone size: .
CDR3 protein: CARSYWRTSGSVDTQYF
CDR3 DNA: TGTGCCAGAAGTTATTGGCGGACTAGCGGGAGCGTAGATACGCAGTATTTT

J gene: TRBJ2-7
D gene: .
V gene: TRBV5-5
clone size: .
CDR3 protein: CASSFPGFFNEQYF
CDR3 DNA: TGTGCCAGCAGCTTCCCAGGGTTTTTTAACGAGCAGTACTTC

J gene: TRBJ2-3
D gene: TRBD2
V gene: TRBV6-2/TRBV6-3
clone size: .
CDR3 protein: CASSPWEGKTDTQYF
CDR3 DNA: TGTGCCAGCAGTCCCTGGGAGGGAAAAACAGATACGCAGTATTTT

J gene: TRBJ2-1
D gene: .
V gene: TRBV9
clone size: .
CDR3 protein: CASSADGKLNEQFF
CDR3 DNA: TGTGCCAGCAGCGCCGACGGGAAGTTGAATGAGCAGTTCTTC

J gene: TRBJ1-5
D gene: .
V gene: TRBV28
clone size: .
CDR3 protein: CASSPQDGHQPQHF
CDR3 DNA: TGTGCCAGCAGTCCCCAGGACGGGCATCAGCCCCAGCATTTT

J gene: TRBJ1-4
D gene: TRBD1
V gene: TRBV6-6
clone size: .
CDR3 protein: CASSYYQGGPNEKLFF
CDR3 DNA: TGTGCCAGCAGTTACTACCAGGGGGGTCCTAATGAAAAACTGTTTTTT

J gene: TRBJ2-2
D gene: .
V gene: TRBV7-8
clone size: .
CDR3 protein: CASSSQRFNTGELFF
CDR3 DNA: TGTGCCAGCAGCTCACAGAGATTTAACACCGGGGAGCTGTTTTTT

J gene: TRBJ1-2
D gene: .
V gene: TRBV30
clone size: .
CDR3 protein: CAWSIDGPYGYTF
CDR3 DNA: TGTGCCTGGAGTATAGACGGCCCCTATGGCTACACCTTC

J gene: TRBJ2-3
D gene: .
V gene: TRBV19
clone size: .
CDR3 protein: CASSISDTKPTDTQYF
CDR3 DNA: TGTGCCAGTAGTATAAGTGACACCAAACCCACAGATACGCAGTATTTT

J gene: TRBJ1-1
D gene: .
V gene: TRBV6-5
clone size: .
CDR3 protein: CASSYSTGRYGEAFF
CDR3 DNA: TGTGCCAGCAGTTACTCTACAGGGCGGTACGGTGAAGCTTTCTTT

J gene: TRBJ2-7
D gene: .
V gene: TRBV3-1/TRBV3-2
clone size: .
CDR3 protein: CASSQGLASLLDREQYF
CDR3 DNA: TGTGCCAGCAGCCAAGGTCTGGCGTCCCTCTTGGATCGCGAGCAGTACTTC

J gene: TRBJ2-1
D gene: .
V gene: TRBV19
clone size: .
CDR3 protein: CASSKSLTYNEQFF
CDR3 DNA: TGTGCCAGTAGTAAGTCACTAACATACAATGAGCAGTTCTTC